This T cell receptor beta chain was captured by sequencing in a study of T cell changes during pregnancy in multiple sclerosis. There are 18 residues in the CDR3. Germline lookup yields CDR1 LGHNA and CDR2 YNFKEQ. Trimming took 0 bases from V and 0 from J, leaving 15 bases between them. Clones were read by immunoSEQ multiplex PCR, and TCRdb kept only the in-frame ones, dropping some. The data show tens of thousands of clones, with around 90% seen just once and roughly 3.9% held by the top ten. The origin of this receptor is a female donor in good health, enrolled as a control in a pregnancy study. The chain carries TRBV4-2 and TRBJ1-3; D is uncertain. Specimen: peripheral blood, collected after pregnancy. The CDR3, as DNA: TGTGCCAGCAGCCAAGAGAGCGTTCAGAAACTCTCTGGAAACACCATATATTTT. It is translated as CASSQESVQKLSGNTIYF.